This T cell receptor beta chain was captured in a study of OX40 agonist ivuxolimab in advanced cancers. The overall study: People in dose escalation had one of these cancers: hepatocellular carcinoma, melanoma, renal cell or head and neck cancer. Points from the study as a whole: The specificity for antigen of the expanded peripheral T cells was not determined. More expanded clones were seen, on average, in CD8+ T cells than in CD4+.

V was clipped by 0 bases and J by 6 bases; unmatched bases: 1. Germline CDR1 MNHEY, CDR2 SMNVEV (reference sequence). This CDR3 has 15 residues. In regard to this clone: The antigen is unknown.

Libraries were prepared by immunoSEQ multiplex PCR; TCRdb keeps only in-frame clonotypes and omits some of them. The sample has about 79,000 clones, about nine tenths seen once; the top ten hold 0.33%. The receptor comes from an adult with an advanced solid tumor such as melanoma, head and neck, liver or kidney cancer. V usage is TRBV27 and J usage is TRBJ1-4; 10 bases match TRBD1. The sequences come from CD4+ or CD8+ T cells sorted from blood, collected in a trial of the OX40 agonist ivuxolimab. The CDR3 region is CASSLSGTGDEKLFF. The CDR3 bases are TGTGCCAGCAGTTTATCCGGGACAGGGGATGAAAAACTGTTTTTT.